This paragraph reports one T cell receptor (beta chain). Antigen specificity is unknown. The study gave focal radiation plus ipilimumab CTLA-4 blockade to patients with chemo-refractory metastatic non-small-cell lung cancer. V was cut by 10 bases and J by 4 bases, with 22 bases left in between. Germline CDR1 reads MDHEN; CDR2 reads SYDVKM. The CDR3 is 15 residues long. The entry originates in a study of radiotherapy plus CTLA-4 blockade in lung cancer. Study context: Objective responses were seen in 18% of patients, disease control in roughly 30%.

Findings and limits, study-wide: After treatment with radiotherapy plus ipilimumab, TCR clones that came from the tumor expanded in blood. Early blood T cell clone changes and increased post-radiation serum interferon-beta were reportedly the strongest response predictors.

TCRdb's copy holds only in-frame clones and misses some; the assay was immunoSEQ multiplex PCR. The sample holds 35,000 to 45,000 clones, around 83% seen once. The TCR was taken from a human donor with non-small cell lung cancer who had stable disease on radiotherapy plus ipilimumab. The chain links TRBV28 to TRBJ2-5; perhaps TRBD2 as D (6 bases). The starting material was peripheral blood, obtained from a patient treated with radiotherapy plus ipilimumab. The CDR3 DNA follows: TGTGCCACCCATGGGGCCCCGGGGCGGGGAGAGACCCAGTACTTC. Translating it yields CATHGAPGRGETQYF. The full variable domain, in which reference TRBV28 and TRBJ2-5 provide the parts outside the CDR3, is DVKVTQSSRYLVKRTGEKVFLECVQDMDHENMFWYRQDPGLGLRLIYFSYDVKMKEKGDIPEGYSVSREKKERFSLILESASTNQTSMYLCATHGAPGRGETQYFGPGTRLLVL.